These 26 T cell receptor beta chains originate from one sample sequenced in a study of blood T cell repertoires in COVID-19. Clones were read by immunoSEQ multiplex PCR, and TCRdb kept only the in-frame ones, dropping some. Here the sample spans roughly 180,000 clones, roughly 88% being singletons. The specimen sequenced was peripheral blood. All receptors derive from a man aged 80 or over with COVID-19, enrolled during active disease.

The rearrangement uses TRBV7-8 and TRBJ1-3; 10 bases are a match to TRBD1. V gave up 0 bases and J gave up 4 bases; unmatched junction bases: 9. This CDR3 has 18 amino acids. Germline loops: CDR1 SGHVS, CDR2 FQNEAQ. Here the CDR3 reads CASSLAGPGQGFGNTIYF. Written as DNA, the CDR3 is TGTGCCAGCAGCTTAGCAGGTCCGGGACAGGGGTTCGGAAACACCATATATTTT.

The chain is built from TRBV18 and TRBJ2-2; TRBD1 is a possible D gene (5 bases). Per germline, CDR1 KGHSH and CDR2 LQKENI. The CDR3 contains 16 residues. V was pared by 3 bases and J by 0 bases, with 11 bases between. CDR3 protein: CASSPNGRANTGELFF. The CDR3 nucleotides read TGTGCCAGCTCACCGAATGGCAGGGCGAACACCGGGGAGCTGTTTTTT.

The chain combines TRBV15 with TRBJ1-2, with 11 bases lining up with TRBD1. The CDR3 contains 14 residues. Losses at the gene ends were 5 bases for V and 4 bases for J; bases not matched to a gene: 3. Germline V gene data show CDR1 as LNHNV and CDR2 as YYDKDF (reference sequence). CDR3: CATSGDRGGYGYTF. CDR3 sequence (DNA): TGTGCCACCAGCGGGGACAGGGGGGGCTATGGCTACACCTTC.

V usage is TRBV12-5 and J usage is TRBJ1-2; D is perhaps TRBD1 (5 bases). V was clipped by 3 bases and J by 4 bases, with 21 bases between them. CDR3 length equals 17 residues. Germline V gene lookup returns CDR1 LGHNT and CDR2 FRNRAP. The CDR3: CASGFPSRGGVGYGYTF. The CDR3 bases are TGTGCTAGTGGTTTCCCCAGCCGGGGAGGGGTAGGCTATGGCTACACCTTC.

The chain recombines TRBV6-5 with TRBJ1-1; unclear D gene. Germline lookup yields CDR1 MNHEY and CDR2 SVGAGI. There are 13 residues in the CDR3. Deletions cut 1 base from V and 7 bases from J, with 10 bases between. The CDR3 coding sequence is TGTGCCAGCAGTTACTTTCGTGGGAGTGAAGCTTTCTTT. Protein: CASSYFRGSEAFF.

The genes are TRBV11-1 and TRBJ1-1; the match to TRBD1 covers 8 bases. The CDR3 contains 14 residues. CDR1 SGHAT and CDR2 FQDESV come from the germline V gene (reference sequence). V shed 2 bases, J shed 5 bases, and the junction held 4 bases outside the gene matches. CDR3 residues: CASSLSTGGTEAFF. DNA for the CDR3: TGTGCCAGCAGCTTAAGCACAGGGGGAACTGAAGCTTTCTTT.

The chain recombines TRBV11-3 with TRBJ2-2; weak D call: TRBD1 (6 bases). Germline assignment: CDR1 SGHNT and CDR2 YENEEA. The CDR3 is 14 residues long. The V gene lost 4 bases and the J gene lost 7 bases, with 13 bases spanning the gap. The CDR3 spells CASSYQGPDGELFF. CDR3 in DNA: TGTGCCAGCAGCTATCAGGGGCCGGACGGGGAGCTGTTTTTT.

The genes are TRBV7-2 and TRBJ1-5; perhaps TRBD1 as D (5 bases). This CDR3 region has 16 residues. Germline V gene lookup returns CDR1 SGHTA and CDR2 FQGNSA. Trimming pared 2 bases from V and 0 bases from J, leaving 11 bases between. The CDR3 spells CASSLIMTASNQPQHF. CDR3 in DNA: TGTGCCAGCAGCTTAATCATGACAGCTAGCAATCAGCCCCAGCATTTT.

This chain connects TRBV5-1 to TRBJ2-3, with D perhaps matching TRBD2 (6 bases). V lost 1 base to trimming and J lost 2 bases, with 11 bases between them. Germline V gene sequence: CDR1 SGHRS, CDR2 YFSETQ. There are 15 residues in the CDR3. The CDR3 loop reads CASSLNGGNTDTQYF. The CDR3 nucleotides read TGCGCCAGCAGCTTGAACGGGGGAAACACAGATACGCAGTATTTT.

This chain uses TRBV19 with TRBJ2-5; D possibly corresponds to TRBD2 (5 bases). Germline V gene sequence: CDR1 LNHDA, CDR2 SQIVND (reference sequence). CDR3 size: 14 residues. V was pared by 5 bases and J by 4 bases, with 14 bases between. The CDR3 reads CASSRTRRGETQYF. Written as DNA, the CDR3 is TGTGCCAGTAGTCGAACTAGACGGGGAGAGACCCAGTACTTC.

J is TRBJ2-2 and V is TRBV6-5, with 12 bases identical to TRBD1. J was trimmed by 8 bases and V by 5 bases; bases with no gene match: 6. Looked up from germline, CDR1 is MNHEY and CDR2 is SVGAGI. The CDR3 covers 15 residues. The CDR3 coding sequence is TGTGCCAGCAGTAACCCGGGACAGGGGGCAGGGGAGCTGTTTTTT. Amino acid sequence: CASSNPGQGAGELFF.

This CDR3 reads CSVEWKGGNYGYTF. In DNA, the CDR3 is TGCAGCGTTGAATGGAAGGGAGGCAACTATGGCTACACCTTC. The gene calls are TRBV29-1 and TRBJ1-2, with D unclear. This CDR3 has 14 residues. Germline CDR1 is SQVTM and CDR2 is ANQGSEA. V shed 2 bases and J shed 2 bases, with 12 bases lying between them.

The genes are TRBV7-8 and TRBJ1-1; a weak D match, TRBD1 (6 bases). The V gene's germline CDR1 is SGHVS and CDR2 FQNEAQ. The CDR3 extends over 16 amino acids. The V and J ends lost 1 base and 4 bases respectively, with 16 bases between them. The DNA for the CDR3 is TGTGCCAGCAGCTTAGGGCAGGGGCGGGAGAGCACTGAAGCTTTCTTT. Protein product: CASSLGQGRESTEAFF.

J is TRBJ2-5 and V is TRBV3-1 (or the pseudogene TRBV3-2); 7 bases align to TRBD2. The CDR3 covers 16 residues. V lost 4 bases, J lost 4 bases, and 12 bases stayed unmatched. Germline lookup yields CDR1 LGHDT and CDR2 YNNKEL (reference sequence). The chain's CDR3 is CASSPTTSLRGETQYF. CDR3 in DNA: TGTGCCAGCAGCCCCACGACTAGCCTACGGGGAGAGACCCAGTACTTC.

DNA of the CDR3: TGCGCCAGCAGCCAGGACAGGGGGCAATCACCCCTCCACTTT. This gives the protein CASSQDRGQSPLHF. This rearrangement joins TRBV5-1 to TRBJ1-6; 11 bases agree with TRBD1. The trim removed 4 bases at V and 10 bases at J, leaving 4 bases unmatched. This CDR3 contains 14 residues. CDR1 is SGHRS, CDR2 YFSETQ, per germline.

The V call is TRBV6-5, the J call TRBJ2-2; D gene uncertain. The CDR3 loop spans 13 amino acids. Deletions cut 11 bases from V and 4 bases from J, with 14 bases between. Germline CDR1 is MNHEY and CDR2 is SVGAGI. CDR3: CAFRQSSTGELFF. The CDR3, as DNA: TGTGCCTTCAGACAAAGCAGCACCGGGGAGCTGTTTTTT.

This sequence joins TRBV5-1 and TRBJ1-2, with D unresolved. Germline CDR1 is SGHRS and CDR2 is YFSETQ. The CDR3 covers 14 residues. Trimming took 0 bases from V and 2 from J, leaving 8 bases between them. CDR3 sequence reads: CASSLAGDNYGYTF. CDR3 coding DNA: TGCGCCAGCAGCTTGGCGGGTGACAACTATGGCTACACCTTC.

This chain uses TRBV7-2 with TRBJ2-7, with 7 bases matching TRBD2. J gave up 0 bases and V 0 bases, and 5 bases lay outside the gene matches. The CDR3 has 16 residues. The germline CDR1 and CDR2 sequences are SGHTA and FQGNSA. CDR3 nucleotides: TGTGCCAGCAGCTTAGCGGGTGGCGGGGGCTCCTACGAGCAGTACTTC. Protein sequence: CASSLAGGGGSYEQYF.

The genes are TRBV5-5 and TRBJ1-1; tentative D call: TRBD1 (6 bases). The length of the CDR3 is 14 residues. Germline CDR1 reads SGHKS; CDR2 reads YYEKEE (reference sequence). V was trimmed by 1 base and J by 1 base, leaving 8 bases between them. The CDR3 spells CASSLRGGNTEAFF. The CDR3, as DNA: TGTGCCAGCAGCTTGAGAGGGGGGAACACTGAAGCTTTCTTT. Full variable domain (rest looked up from reference TRBV5-5 and TRBJ1-1): DAGVTQSPTHLIKTRGQQVTLRCSPISGHKSVSWYQQVLGQGPQFIFQYYEKEERGRGNFPDRFSARQFPNYSSELNVNALLLGDSALYLCASSLRGGNTEAFFGQGTRLTVV.

The CDR3 reads CASSGWREDQPQHF. CDR3 DNA sequence: TGTGCCAGCAGCGGATGGCGGGAGGATCAGCCCCAGCATTTT. V gene TRBV5-5 combines with J gene TRBJ1-5; D ambiguous. The CDR3 contains 14 residues. The V gene lost 4 bases and the J gene lost 5 bases, with 13 bases spanning the gap. Per germline, CDR1 SGHKS and CDR2 YYEKEE (reference sequence). The whole variable domain, filled in from reference TRBV5-5 and TRBJ1-5, reads DAGVTQSPTHLIKTRGQQVTLRCSPISGHKSVSWYQQVLGQGPQFIFQYYEKEERGRGNFPDRFSARQFPNYSSELNVNALLLGDSALYLCASSGWREDQPQHFGDGTRLSIL.

A note on this clone: Other DNA sequences from this sample encode an identical CDR3 as well. The J gene is TRBJ1-5, the V gene TRBV2, with 10 bases identical to TRBD1. The V and J ends lost 5 bases and 6 bases, in that order; junction bases with no gene match: 4. Germline V gene data show CDR1 as SNHLY and CDR2 as FYNNEI. This CDR3 is 14 amino acids long. This CDR3 reads CASSRQGAGQPQHF. Written as DNA, the CDR3 is TGTGCCAGCAGTAGACAGGGGGCGGGTCAGCCCCAGCATTTT.

V and J are TRBV2 and TRBJ2-5; TRBD2 is a possible D gene (6 bases). This CDR3 spans 13 amino acids. From germline, CDR1 is SNHLY and CDR2 FYNNEI. With 3 bases removed from V and 5 bases from J, the gap between germline ends came to 10 bases. CDR3 protein: CASSEGGEETQYF. In DNA, the CDR3 is TGTGCCAGCAGTGAGGGCGGGGAGGAGACCCAGTACTTC.

This chain uses TRBV6-1 with TRBJ1-6, with D perhaps matching TRBD1 (5 bases). CDR1 and CDR2 (germline): MNHNS, SASEGT. The CDR3 extends over 13 amino acids. V was trimmed by 3 bases and J by 10 bases, leaving 10 bases between them. The CDR3 loop is CASSDRVRSPLHF. The CDR3 nucleotides are TGTGCCAGCAGTGACAGGGTACGGTCACCCCTCCACTTT.

The V call is TRBV7-3, the J call TRBJ2-3, with TRBD2 matching over 9 bases. With 5 bases clipped from V and 6 bases from J, the junction kept 6 bases outside the gene matches. This CDR3 has 14 residues. Germline V gene sequence: CDR1 SGHTA, CDR2 FQGTGA. CDR3 amino acids: CASSRTSAGDTQYF. The CDR3 DNA reads as TGTGCCAGCAGCCGGACTAGCGCTGGGGATACGCAGTATTTT.

The rearrangement links TRBV3-1 (or the pseudogene TRBV3-2) to TRBJ1-1, with D unclear. The V gene lost 1 base and the J gene lost 4 bases, with 10 bases spanning the gap. CDR1 and CDR2 (germline): LGHDT, YNNKEL (reference sequence). The CDR3 has 14 amino acids. The CDR3 loop is CASSQVVTPTEAFF. CDR3 DNA: TGTGCCAGCAGCCAAGTAGTTACCCCCACTGAAGCTTTCTTT.

The chain is built from TRBV11-3 and TRBJ1-6, with 9 bases that match TRBD1. V was pared by 4 bases and J by 9 bases, with 7 bases of the junction left unmatched. This CDR3 spans 15 amino acids. Germline V gives CDR1 SGHNT, CDR2 YENEEA. The CDR3 sequence is CASSSHRGPGSPLHF. CDR3 bases: TGTGCCAGCAGCTCGCACAGGGGGCCCGGTTCACCCCTCCACTTT.